Following are 30 T cell receptor beta chains from one sample sequenced in a study of cytomegalovirus exposure and HLA in healthy donors. PCR was performed using 60 Vbeta and 13 Jbeta primers. Using immunoSEQ multiplex PCR, the repertoire was profiled, and TCRdb retains in-frame clones only, with some absent. This table has 85,000 to 100,000 clones, about 79% appearing once. The sample comprised PBMCs. The receptor source for this set is a male donor in good health and CMV-seropositive.

The chain is built from TRBV6-5 and TRBJ1-1; maybe TRBD1 (5 bases). Trimming pared 2 bases from V and 7 bases from J, leaving 11 bases between. CDR1 MNHEY and CDR2 SVGAGI come from the germline V gene. The length of the CDR3 is 13 residues. CDR3 sequence: CASSYDSLREAFF. The CDR3 DNA follows: TGTGCCAGCAGTTACGACAGCCTGCGTGAAGCTTTCTTT.

The rearrangement links TRBV6-5 to TRBJ2-7; TRBD2 is a possible D gene (6 bases). V was shortened by 2 bases and J by 3 bases, with 17 bases between the two germline ends. The CDR3 runs 16 residues. Per germline, CDR1 MNHEY and CDR2 SVGAGI. This CDR3 reads CASSYGSGLRYYEQYF. In DNA form, the CDR3 reads TGTGCCAGCAGTTACGGGTCGGGACTCCGATACTACGAGCAGTACTTC.

V gene TRBV5-1 combines with J gene TRBJ2-2, with TRBD1 matching over 7 bases. J was trimmed by 1 base and V by 6 bases; bases with no gene match: 3. The CDR3 has 14 amino acids. Per germline, CDR1 SGHRS and CDR2 YFSETQ. The CDR3: CASNPGGNTGELFF. CDR3 DNA sequence: TGCGCCAGCAACCCAGGGGGGAACACCGGGGAGCTGTTTTTT.

The chain couples TRBV5-1 to TRBJ2-1; no reliable D call. Deletions cut 0 bases from V and 1 base from J, with 11 bases between. Germline-derived CDR1 and CDR2 are SGHRS and YFSETQ. The CDR3 length is 16 residues. The CDR3 loop is CASSLGGIRSYNEQFF. The CDR3 bases are TGCGCCAGCAGCTTGGGAGGCATCCGTTCCTACAATGAGCAGTTCTTC.

The chain has TRBV5-6 and TRBJ2-5; possible D gene TRBD2, 6 bases. This CDR3 is 16 amino acids long. Trimming stripped 5 bases from V and 1 base from J, with 18 bases between. Germline CDR1 is SGHDT and CDR2 is YYEEEE. The CDR3 reads CASSLNALAFQETQYF. In nucleotides, the CDR3 is TGTGCCAGCAGTTTGAACGCACTAGCTTTCCAAGAGACCCAGTACTTC.

This clone showed up just a few times. This sequence joins TRBV6-1 and TRBJ1-1; the match to TRBD1 covers 9 bases. The trim removed 6 bases at V and 3 bases at J, leaving 8 bases unmatched. This CDR3 is built from 15 residues. Germline CDR1 MNHNS, CDR2 SASEGT. The CDR3 nucleotides read TGTGCCAGCAGGCCCAGGAGGACAGGGGACACTGAAGCTTTCTTT. Its protein is CASRPRRTGDTEAFF.

V gene TRBV30 combines with J gene TRBJ2-7, with a possible D match to TRBD1 (9 bases). The CDR3 has 18 residues. Germline V gene sequence: CDR1 GTSNPN, CDR2 SVGIG (reference sequence). V lost 1 base and J lost 0, with 22 bases in between. Written as DNA, the CDR3 is TGTGCCTGGAGTGAATCGGGGGGGACAGGGCGCTTCTCCTACGAGCAGTACTTC. This sequence encodes CAWSESGGTGRFSYEQYF.

This chain joins TRBV30 and TRBJ1-3; TRBD1 aligns across 8 bases. CDR1 is GTSNPN, CDR2 SVGIG, per germline (reference sequence). Unmatched junction bases numbered 13, after V lost 3 bases and J lost 0 bases. The CDR3 is 18 residues long. The CDR3, as DNA: TGTGCCTGGAGACCCCGGGACAGGCCCCTCAGCTCTGGAAACACCATATATTTT. This sequence encodes CAWRPRDRPLSSGNTIYF.

In the case of this clone: Other DNA variants within this sample encode the same CDR3. The chain has TRBV7-6 and TRBJ2-7; D is perhaps TRBD1 (5 bases). This CDR3 comprises 14 residues. The germline V gene encodes CDR1 SGHVS and CDR2 FNYEAQ. Trimming stripped 1 base from V and 2 bases from J, with 9 bases between. The CDR3 here is CASSLEAGTYEQYF. DNA of the CDR3: TGTGCCAGCAGCTTAGAAGCAGGGACCTACGAGCAGTACTTC.

A few counts support this clone. This sequence joins TRBV7-9 and TRBJ2-3; D remains unclear. Trimming stripped 6 bases from V and 0 bases from J, with 7 bases between. There are 13 residues in the CDR3. CDR1 SEHNR and CDR2 FQNEAQ come from the germline V gene (reference sequence). The CDR3, as DNA: TGTGCCAGCAGAAGTCAGAGCACAGATACGCAGTATTTT. Its translation: CASRSQSTDTQYF.

This sequence joins TRBV6-5 and TRBJ2-7, with 9 nucleotides matching TRBD2. The V gene's germline CDR1 is MNHEY and CDR2 SVGAGI. V shed 0 bases, J shed 5 bases, and the junction held 8 bases outside the gene matches. The CDR3 length is 16 residues. In DNA form, the CDR3 reads TGTGCCAGCAGTTACTCTGCGGGGACTAGCTTTGACGAGCAGTACTTC. It is translated as CASSYSAGTSFDEQYF.

The chain links TRBV5-1 to TRBJ2-7; TRBD1 aligns across 8 bases. Germline V gives CDR1 SGHRS, CDR2 YFSETQ. This CDR3 spans 12 amino acids. After removal of 4 bases from V and 6 bases from J, the junction contained 3 bases not matched to a gene. CDR3 bases: TGCGCCAGCAGCCTAGGACAGGGCGAGCAGTACTTC. It is translated as CASSLGQGEQYF. Together with reference TRBV5-1 and TRBJ2-7, the CDR3 gives the full variable domain: KAGVTQTPRYLIKTRGQQVTLSCSPISGHRSVSWYQQTPGQGLQFLFEYFSETQRNKGNFPGRFSGRQFSNSRSEMNVSTLELGDSALYLCASSLGQGEQYFGPGTRLTVT.

The chain recombines TRBV6-5 with TRBJ2-2; tentative D call: TRBD2 (5 bases). V was cut by 2 bases and J by 6 bases, with 7 bases left in between. The V gene's germline CDR1 is MNHEY and CDR2 SVGAGI. The CDR3 contains 13 residues. The chain's CDR3 is CASSYGLPGELFF. DNA of the CDR3: TGTGCCAGCAGTTACGGACTGCCCGGGGAGCTGTTTTTT.

The chain links TRBV6-1 to TRBJ1-6; tentatively, D is TRBD1 (5 bases). Looked up from germline, CDR1 is MNHNS and CDR2 is SASEGT. The CDR3 is 16 amino acids. Trimming cost V 0 bases and J 5 bases, with 11 bases left between them. CDR3 sequence (DNA): TGTGCCAGCAGTGAAGCGGCCAGGGCTAATAATTCACCCCTCCACTTT. Protein sequence: CASSEAARANNSPLHF.

V usage is TRBV5-1 and J usage is TRBJ2-2, with TRBD1 matching 7 bases. The CDR3 covers 16 residues. Germline-derived CDR1 and CDR2 are SGHRS and YFSETQ. The J segment lost 1 base and the V segment lost 4 bases, leaving 7 bases of the junction unmatched. CDR3 bases: TGCGCCAGCAGCCCTCCCGGGACAGAGAACACCGGGGAGCTGTTTTTT. This encodes CASSPPGTENTGELFF.

Written as DNA, the CDR3 is TGCGCCAGCAGCCAAGGGCGAGCGGGGGATACCGGGGAGCTGTTTTTT. As protein: CASSQGRAGDTGELFF. V and J are TRBV4-1 and TRBJ2-2, with 8 bases identical to TRBD2. V shed 1 base, J shed 5 bases, and the junction held 6 bases outside the gene matches. Looked up from germline, CDR1 is MGHRA and CDR2 is YSYEKL. The CDR3 has 16 amino acids.

The chain recombines TRBV7-9 with TRBJ2-5, with D possibly being TRBD1 (6 bases). This CDR3 comprises 14 residues. Germline V gene data show CDR1 as SEHNR and CDR2 as FQNEAQ (reference sequence). The ends were cut back, 7 bases at V and 4 bases at J, with 16 bases in the middle. The CDR3 DNA is TGTGCCAGCACCGATCGGACAGCTCTAGAGACCCAGTACTTC. This translates into CASTDRTALETQYF.

The rearrangement uses TRBV30 and TRBJ1-2; TRBD1 matches 7 bases. The CDR3 is made up of 14 amino acids. Germline CDR1 reads GTSNPN; CDR2 reads SVGIG (reference sequence). Trimming removed 3 bases from V and 2 bases from J; junction bases left unmatched: 6. The CDR3 sequence: CAWRERDSNYGYTF. DNA for the CDR3: TGTGCCTGGAGAGAAAGGGACAGCAACTATGGCTACACCTTC.

This sequence joins TRBV9 and TRBJ2-3; 9 bases are a match to TRBD2. V trimming: 0 bases; J trimming: 0 bases; junction bases outside the gene matches: 2. CDR3 length: 16 amino acids. CDR1 is SGDLS, CDR2 YYNGEE, per germline. Here the CDR3 reads CASSVEAGGSTDTQYF. The CDR3 bases are TGTGCCAGCAGCGTAGAGGCGGGGGGGAGCACAGATACGCAGTATTTT.

The CDR3 DNA sequence: TGTGCCAGCAGCTCTAGAAATGAGCAGTTCTTC. It yields the protein CASSSRNEQFF. The genes are TRBV9 and TRBJ2-1; D gene uncertain. Trimming stripped 4 bases from V and 7 bases from J, with 6 bases between. CDR1 SGDLS and CDR2 YYNGEE come from the germline V gene. This CDR3 has 11 amino acids. The whole variable domain, remainder taken from reference TRBV9 and TRBJ2-1, is DSGVTQTPKHLITATGQRVTLRCSPRSGDLSVYWYQQSLDQGLQFLIQYYNGEERAKGNILERFSAQQFPDLHSELNLSSLELGDSALYFCASSSRNEQFFGPGTRLTVL.

This sequence joins TRBV7-2 and TRBJ2-5, with D uncertain. Germline CDR1 reads SGHTA; CDR2 reads FQGNSA. The CDR3 has 13 residues. Between the trimmed V and J ends, which lost 1 base and 1 base, there was a span of 4 bases. DNA for the CDR3: TGTGCCAGCAGCTTAGGGGCCCAAGAGACCCAGTACTTC. Translated, it gives CASSLGAQETQYF.

The J gene is TRBJ2-1, the V gene TRBV2, with D possibly being TRBD2 (5 bases). Trimming removed 3 bases at V and 4 bases at J, with 13 bases between. The germline V gene encodes CDR1 SNHLY and CDR2 FYNNEI. CDR3 size: 15 residues. The CDR3 DNA reads TGTGCCAGCAGTGATCAAGCGGTCGTATACAATGAGCAGTTCTTC. Encoded protein: CASSDQAVVYNEQFF.

The V gene is TRBV2, the J gene TRBJ2-5, with D perhaps matching TRBD1 (6 bases). V dropped 6 bases and J dropped 1 base, with 12 bases sitting between them. Looked up from germline, CDR1 is SNHLY and CDR2 is FYNNEI. CDR3 length: 14 residues. The CDR3 DNA is TGTGCCAGCAGCCGCCGGACAGTCCAAGAGACCCAGTACTTC. Translation: CASSRRTVQETQYF.

The chain links TRBV2 to TRBJ2-1; D possibly corresponds to TRBD2 (5 bases). The CDR3 is 14 residues long. From germline, CDR1 is SNHLY and CDR2 FYNNEI. V shed 2 bases and J shed 4 bases, with 9 bases lying between them. The CDR3 sequence is CASSEQVAYNEQFF. The CDR3 DNA reads TGTGCCAGCAGTGAACAGGTAGCGTACAATGAGCAGTTCTTC.

The rearrangement uses TRBV6-5 and TRBJ1-1; D gene ambiguous. Germline lookup yields CDR1 MNHEY and CDR2 SVGAGI. V was cut by 0 bases and J by 7 bases, with 9 bases left in between. The CDR3 runs to 13 residues. CDR3 loop: CASSYSRQVEAFF. CDR3 sequence (DNA): TGTGCCAGCAGTTACTCTAGGCAGGTTGAAGCTTTCTTT.

This clone turned up a few times. The rearrangement joins TRBV15 to TRBJ1-1; 8 bases are shared with TRBD1. V shed 4 bases, J shed 3 bases, and the junction held 4 bases outside the gene matches. CDR3 length equals 14 residues. CDR1 LNHNV and CDR2 YYDKDF come from the germline V gene (reference sequence). The CDR3 nucleotides are TGTGCCACCAGCATTGGACAGGGCGACACTGAAGCTTTCTTT. This encodes CATSIGQGDTEAFF. The complete variable domain, with remaining parts taken from reference TRBV15 and TRBJ1-1, reads DAMVIQNPRYQVTQFGKPVTLSCSQTLNHNVMYWYQQKSSQAPKLLFHYYDKDFNNEADTPDNFQSRRPNTSFCFLDIRSPGLGDTAMYLCATSIGQGDTEAFFGQGTRLTVV.

This CDR3 is CSAHTGTAPGVQYF. Here the CDR3 DNA reads TGCAGCGCCCATACCGGGACAGCGCCTGGTGTGCAGTACTTC. The chain has TRBV29-1 and TRBJ2-7, with TRBD1 identical over 7 bases. The V gene's germline CDR1 is SQVTM and CDR2 ANQGSEA. The junction had 18 bases not matched to a gene; V was cut back by 7 bases and J by 9 bases. This CDR3 has 14 residues.

The V call is TRBV6-5, the J call TRBJ2-7; 13 positions match TRBD2. Germline assignment: CDR1 MNHEY and CDR2 SVGAGI. With V trimmed by 6 bases and J by 0 bases, 2 bases remained unmatched. This CDR3 spans 15 amino acids. CDR3 residues: CASRRTSGGSYEQYF. The CDR3 DNA reads TGTGCCAGCAGAAGGACTAGCGGGGGCTCCTACGAGCAGTACTTC.

This chain connects TRBV7-9 to TRBJ1-1; D might be TRBD1 (6 bases). In germline, CDR1 is SEHNR, CDR2 FQNEAQ (reference sequence). Trimming left V 5 bases short and J 1 base short, with 8 bases between. This CDR3 contains 13 residues. CDR3 nucleotide sequence: TGTGCCAGCAGCGAAGGGGGGAACACTGAAGCTTTCTTT. Translating gives CASSEGGNTEAFF.

The CDR3 protein is CASSETGVRGNTIYF. The DNA for the CDR3 is TGTGCCAGCAGCGAGACAGGGGTGAGAGGAAACACCATATATTTT. This chain connects TRBV2 to TRBJ1-3; TRBD1 matches at 8 bases. This CDR3 has 15 residues. Germline V gene lookup returns CDR1 SNHLY and CDR2 FYNNEI. J was trimmed by 4 bases and V by 6 bases; bases with no gene match: 8.